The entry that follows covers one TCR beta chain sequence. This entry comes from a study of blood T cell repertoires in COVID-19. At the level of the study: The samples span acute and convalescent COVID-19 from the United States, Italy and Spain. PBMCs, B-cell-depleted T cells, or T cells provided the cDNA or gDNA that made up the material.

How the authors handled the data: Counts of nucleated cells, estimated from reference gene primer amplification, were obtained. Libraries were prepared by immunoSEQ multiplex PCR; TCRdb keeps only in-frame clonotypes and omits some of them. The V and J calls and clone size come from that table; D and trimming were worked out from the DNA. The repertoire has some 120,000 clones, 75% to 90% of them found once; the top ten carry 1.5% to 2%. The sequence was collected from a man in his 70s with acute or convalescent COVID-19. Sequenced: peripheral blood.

The DNA for the CDR3 is TGTGCCAGCAGCCAACGCTACGAGCAGTACTTC. Translating gives CASSQRYEQYF. J is TRBJ2-7 and V is TRBV3-1 (or the pseudogene TRBV3-2), with D unclear. Looked up from germline, CDR1 is LGHDT and CDR2 is YNNKEL (reference sequence). The CDR3 sequence is 11 residues long. Trimming shortened V by 2 bases and J by 3 bases, and 2 bases separated the two germline ends.